The entry below gives a single TCR beta chain sequence along with its context. Its target antigen remains unknown. Base-call qualities are not available, and no considerably larger clone is one nucleotide away. The sample comes from a study of blood T cell repertoires in COVID-19 (dated by TCRdb to 2019 to 2021). Describing the broader study: Samples from collaborators originated in the United States, Italy and Spain and spanned both the acute and convalescent phases of COVID-19. Nearly every sample came with metadata listing a de-identified subject ID, COVID-19 status, age in years and sex. The material from the prospective study consisted of cDNA or gDNA derived from T cells, B-cell-depleted T cells, or PBMCs. Deeply sampled blood TCRbeta repertoires from subjects exposed to, actively infected with, or recovered from COVID-19 were included in the dataset. Where available, HLA class I and class II types were taken from metadata supplied by the sample provider and were not determined by assay-based typing. The samples were drawn from two sources: the first 160 participants of the ongoing ImmuneRACE study, and about 1,300 subjects contributed by 6 global collaborators. The repertoires were released in a freely available public database meant as a resource for research on the immune response to SARS-CoV-2.

TCRbeta CDR3 regions were amplified from genomic DNA by means of the immunoSEQ Assay, a bias-controlled multiplex PCR. In the source study's methods: Nucleated cell counts per sample were estimated from amplification of reference gene primers within the assay. Sequence reads were collapsed and filtered to measure the absolute abundance of every unique TCRbeta CDR3 rearrangement. For each sample, productive Simpson clonality was calculated as the square root of Simpson's diversity index across productive rearrangements. What TCRdb holds here is the immuneACCESS table cut down to in-frame rearrangements. Part of the clones is not present; checked against another copy, under half of the missing clones reflect an unresolved V gene, and the others are unexplained. D and trimming were read from the DNA, whereas the V and J calls and clone size are those reported in that table. The sample has 240,000 or so clones on record, around 87% of them singletons. About 2.9% of the sample is held by the ten biggest clonotypes.

Paper-wide results and their limitations: How much clinical and demographic metadata was included differed by source and by participant, and the metadata was provided uncurated.

A second Seattle source provided samples from volunteer blood donors who had recovered from COVID-19. Each collaborating institution followed its own protocols to collect whole blood in K2EDTA tubes. Collaborator samples were shipped for TCRbeta analysis as frozen whole blood, isolated PBMCs, or DNA extracted from either sample type. The germline V gene yields LGHNA for CDR1 and YNFKEQ for CDR2. The CDR3 covers 16 residues, taking in both the cysteine and the phenylalanine. The retained sequence is limited to the CDR3, 48 bases, with the frame set at the first base. Trimming costs V 0 bases and J 6 bases, and their ends lie 17 bases apart.

The specimen sequenced was peripheral blood. The TCR originated in a woman under 40 who had recovered from COVID-19. The chain joins TRBV4-2 to TRBJ1-1; TRBD1 could be the D gene, as 6 bases match. In nucleotides, the sequence is TGTGCCAGCAGCCAAGACACGACCAGGGGTATGGCTGAAGCTTTCTTT. This is translated as CASSQDTTRGMAEAFF.